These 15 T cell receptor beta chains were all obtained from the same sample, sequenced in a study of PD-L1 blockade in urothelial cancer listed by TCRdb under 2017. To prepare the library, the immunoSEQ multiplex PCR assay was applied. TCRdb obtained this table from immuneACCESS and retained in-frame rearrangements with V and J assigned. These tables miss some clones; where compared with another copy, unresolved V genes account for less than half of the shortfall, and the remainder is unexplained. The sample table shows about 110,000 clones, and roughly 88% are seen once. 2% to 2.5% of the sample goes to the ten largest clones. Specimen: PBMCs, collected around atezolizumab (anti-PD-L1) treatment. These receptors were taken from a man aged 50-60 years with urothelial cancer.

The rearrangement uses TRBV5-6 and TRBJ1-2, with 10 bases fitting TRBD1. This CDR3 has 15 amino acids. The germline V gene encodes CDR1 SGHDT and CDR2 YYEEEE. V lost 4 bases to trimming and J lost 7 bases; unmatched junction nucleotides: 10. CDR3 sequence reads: CASSGMETGGFGYTF. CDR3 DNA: TGTGCCAGCAGCGGGATGGAGACAGGGGGCTTTGGCTACACCTTC.

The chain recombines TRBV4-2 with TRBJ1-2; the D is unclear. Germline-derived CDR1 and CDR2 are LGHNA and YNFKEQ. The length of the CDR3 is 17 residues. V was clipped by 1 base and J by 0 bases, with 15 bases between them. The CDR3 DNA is TGTGCCAGCAGCCAAGCCGAAGGTATAACAGCTAACTATGGCTACACCTTC. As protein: CASSQAEGITANYGYTF.

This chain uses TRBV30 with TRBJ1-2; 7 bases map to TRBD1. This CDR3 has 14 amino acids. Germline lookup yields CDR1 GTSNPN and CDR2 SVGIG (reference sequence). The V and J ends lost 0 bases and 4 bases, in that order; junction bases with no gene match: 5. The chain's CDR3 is CAWSVGGQSYGYTF. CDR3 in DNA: TGTGCCTGGAGTGTAGGGGGACAGTCCTATGGCTACACCTTC.

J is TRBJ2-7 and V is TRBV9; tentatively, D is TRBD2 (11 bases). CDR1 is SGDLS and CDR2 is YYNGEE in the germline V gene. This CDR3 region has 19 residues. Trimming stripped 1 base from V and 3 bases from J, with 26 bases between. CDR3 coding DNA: TGTGCCAGCAGCGTAAACCGGGACAGGGGTACTAGCGGGAGCTACGAGCAGTACTTC. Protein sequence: CASSVNRDRGTSGSYEQYF.

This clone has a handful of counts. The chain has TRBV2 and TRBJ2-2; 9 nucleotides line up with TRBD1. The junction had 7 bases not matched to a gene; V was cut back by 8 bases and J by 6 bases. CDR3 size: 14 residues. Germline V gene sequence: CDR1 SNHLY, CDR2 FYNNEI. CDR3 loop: CASGGQGIPGELFF. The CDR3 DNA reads TGTGCCAGCGGGGGACAGGGAATCCCCGGGGAGCTGTTTTTT.

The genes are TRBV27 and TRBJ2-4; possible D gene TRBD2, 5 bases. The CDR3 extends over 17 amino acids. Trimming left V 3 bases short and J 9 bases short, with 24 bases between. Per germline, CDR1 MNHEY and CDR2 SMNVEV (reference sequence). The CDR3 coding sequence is TGTGCCAGCAGTTTCAGCGGCAAAAGGTGGGAAAACCCCATTCAGTACTTC. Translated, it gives CASSFSGKRWENPIQYF.

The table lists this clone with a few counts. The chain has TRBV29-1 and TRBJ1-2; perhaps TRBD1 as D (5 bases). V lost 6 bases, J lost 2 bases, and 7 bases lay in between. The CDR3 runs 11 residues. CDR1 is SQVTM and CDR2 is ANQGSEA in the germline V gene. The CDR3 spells CSVTENYGYTF. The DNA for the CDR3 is TGCAGCGTGACAGAAAACTATGGCTACACCTTC.

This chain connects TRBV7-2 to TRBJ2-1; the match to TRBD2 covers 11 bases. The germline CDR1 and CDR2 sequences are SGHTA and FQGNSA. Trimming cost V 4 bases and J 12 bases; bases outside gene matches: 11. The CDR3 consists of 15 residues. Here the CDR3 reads CASSSTSGMVFGQFF. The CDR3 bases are TGTGCCAGCAGCTCGACTAGCGGGATGGTATTCGGGCAGTTCTTC.

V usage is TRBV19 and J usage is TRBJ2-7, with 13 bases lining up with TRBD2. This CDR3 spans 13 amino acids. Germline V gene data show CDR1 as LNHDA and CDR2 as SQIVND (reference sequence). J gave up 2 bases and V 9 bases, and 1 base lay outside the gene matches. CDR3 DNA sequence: TGTGCCAGCGGGACTAGCGGGACCTACGAGCAGTACTTC. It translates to CASGTSGTYEQYF.

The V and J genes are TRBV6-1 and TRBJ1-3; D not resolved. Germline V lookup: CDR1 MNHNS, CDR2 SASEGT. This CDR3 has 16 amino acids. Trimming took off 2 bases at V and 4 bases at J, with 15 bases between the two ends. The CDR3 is CASSENSRLIGNTIYF. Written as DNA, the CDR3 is TGTGCCAGCAGTGAAAACAGTCGGTTGATCGGAAACACCATATATTTT.

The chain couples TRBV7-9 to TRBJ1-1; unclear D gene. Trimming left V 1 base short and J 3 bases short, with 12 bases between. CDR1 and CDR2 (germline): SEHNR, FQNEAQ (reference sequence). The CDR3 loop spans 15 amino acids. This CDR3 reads CASSLVAGSDTEAFF. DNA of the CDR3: TGTGCCAGCAGCTTAGTGGCAGGATCGGACACTGAAGCTTTCTTT.

The CDR3 DNA reads as TGTGCCAGCAGCTTCGGTGACAGAGGCTACGAGCAGTACTTC. Amino acids: CASSFGDRGYEQYF. The chain is built from TRBV5-4 and TRBJ2-7, with D possibly matching TRBD1 (5 bases). V lost 2 bases and J 3 bases, leaving 12 bases between the germline ends. CDR1 is SGHNT and CDR2 is YYREEE in the germline V gene (reference sequence). This CDR3 comprises 14 residues.

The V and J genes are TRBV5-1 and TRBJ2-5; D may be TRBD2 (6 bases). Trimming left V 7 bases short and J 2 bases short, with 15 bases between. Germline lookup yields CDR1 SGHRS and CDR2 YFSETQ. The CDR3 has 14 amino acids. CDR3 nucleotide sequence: TGCGCCAGCCGACCCGGAGGGGCTCAAGAGACCCAGTACTTC. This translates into CASRPGGAQETQYF.

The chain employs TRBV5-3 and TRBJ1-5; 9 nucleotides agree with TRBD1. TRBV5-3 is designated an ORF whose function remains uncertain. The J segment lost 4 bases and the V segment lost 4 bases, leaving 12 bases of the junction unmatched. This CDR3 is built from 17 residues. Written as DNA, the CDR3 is TGTGCCAGAAGCCAAACAGCGGACAGGGGTAATAATCAGCCCCAGCATTTT. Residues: CARSQTADRGNNQPQHF.

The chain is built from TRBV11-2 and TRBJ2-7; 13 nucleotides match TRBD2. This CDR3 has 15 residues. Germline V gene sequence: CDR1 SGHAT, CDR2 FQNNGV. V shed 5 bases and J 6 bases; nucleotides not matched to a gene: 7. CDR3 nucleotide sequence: TGTGCCAGCAGCCAGACTAGCGGGAGGCCTCTCGAGCAGTACTTC. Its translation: CASSQTSGRPLEQYF.